Below are 27 T cell receptor beta chains sequenced from a single sample in a study of Ad26.COV2.S vaccination and SARS-CoV-2 variants. The repertoire was sequenced with immunoSEQ multiplex PCR; TCRdb's copy has only in-frame clones and lacks some. Among some 340,000 clones listed, around four fifths were seen once. The treatment was: 15 to 20 received Ad26.COV2.S at low or high dose, single or two shots; 5 received placebo; per-sample allocation not given. Day 63 after the first injection of vaccine or placebo was the sampling time. This sample comprised peripheral blood, obtained in a trial of Ad26.COV2.S vaccine versus placebo. The receptor source for this set is a person between 18 and 65 years old who received the Ad26.COV2.S COVID-19 vaccine or a placebo.

V is TRBV30 and J is TRBJ1-5; D ambiguous. This CDR3 is built from 14 residues. Trimming removed 0 bases from V and 10 bases from J, with 16 bases in between. Looked up from germline, CDR1 is GTSNPN and CDR2 is SVGIG (reference sequence). The CDR3 protein is CAWSVGRLTSPQHF. Written as DNA, the CDR3 is TGTGCCTGGAGTGTCGGTAGGTTAACAAGCCCCCAGCATTTT.

The chain links TRBV15 to TRBJ1-1; D not resolved. V was clipped by 3 bases and J by 3 bases, with 5 bases between them. The germline CDR1 and CDR2 sequences are LNHNV and YYDKDF (reference sequence). The CDR3 sequence is 12 residues long. The CDR3 is CATSSFYTEAFF. The CDR3 region has the DNA TGTGCCACCAGCAGTTTTTACACTGAAGCTTTCTTT.

The CDR3 region has the DNA TGTGCCAGCTCACCAGGACAGGGATTTAACACTGAAGCTTTCTTT. The encoded protein is CASSPGQGFNTEAFF. V and J are TRBV18 and TRBJ1-1; 8 bases match TRBD1. The CDR3 is 15 amino acids. V lost 2 bases and J lost 2; bases outside the gene matches: 4. CDR1 is KGHSH and CDR2 is LQKENI in the germline V gene. Combining the CDR3 with reference TRBV18 and TRBJ1-1 gives the whole variable domain NAGVMQNPRHLVRRRGQEARLRCSPMKGHSHVYWYRQLPEEGLKFMVYLQKENIIDESGMPKERFSAEFPKEGPSILRIQQVVRGDSAAYFCASSPGQGFNTEAFFGQGTRLTVV.

V is TRBV6-5 and J is TRBJ2-2, with D possibly matching TRBD1 (7 bases). CDR1 MNHEY and CDR2 SVGAGI come from the germline V gene. V lost 0 bases and J lost 4, with 12 bases in between. This CDR3 region has 16 residues. This chain's CDR3 is CASSYSPGGGTGELFF. The CDR3 nucleotides are TGTGCCAGCAGTTACTCGCCAGGGGGAGGCACCGGGGAGCTGTTTTTT.

This chain connects TRBV5-4 to TRBJ2-7; 8 nucleotides match TRBD1. Unmatched junction bases numbered 6, after V lost 3 bases and J lost 1 base. Germline V gene lookup returns CDR1 SGHNT and CDR2 YYREEE (reference sequence). This CDR3 has 15 amino acids. This CDR3 reads CASSSPGQASYEQYF. In DNA form, the CDR3 reads TGTGCCAGCAGCTCCCCGGGACAGGCTTCCTACGAGCAGTACTTC. The whole variable domain, filled in from reference TRBV5-4 and TRBJ2-7, reads ETGVTQSPTHLIKTRGQQVTLRCSSQSGHNTVSWYQQALGQGPQFIFQYYREEENGRGNFPPRFSGLQFPNYSSELNVNALELDDSALYLCASSSPGQASYEQYFGPGTRLTVT.

This sequence joins TRBV4-1 and TRBJ2-4; D unclear. This CDR3 is built from 13 residues. Germline loops: CDR1 MGHRA, CDR2 YSYEKL. The V gene lost 4 bases and the J gene lost 0 bases, with 4 bases spanning the gap. The CDR3 sequence is CASSLSAKNIQYF. The DNA of the CDR3 is TGCGCCAGCAGCCTCTCAGCCAAAAACATTCAGTACTTC.

The chain couples TRBV27 to TRBJ1-4; possible D gene TRBD1, 5 bases. With 2 bases removed from V and 4 bases from J, the gap between germline ends came to 11 bases. This CDR3 spans 15 amino acids. Germline-derived CDR1 and CDR2 are MNHEY and SMNVEV (reference sequence). The CDR3 region is CASSLLSQGNEKLFF. CDR3 coding DNA: TGTGCCAGCAGTTTACTCTCCCAGGGTAATGAAAAACTGTTTTTT.

CDR3 sequence reads: CASSTSGTGRTTEAFF. CDR3 coding DNA: TGCGCCAGCAGCACATCCGGGACAGGGAGGACAACTGAAGCTTTCTTT. The rearrangement joins TRBV5-1 to TRBJ1-1; 9 bases map to TRBD1. This CDR3 region has 16 residues. V shed 4 bases, J shed 5 bases, and the junction held 12 bases outside the gene matches. The V gene's germline CDR1 is SGHRS and CDR2 YFSETQ.

V usage is TRBV10-3 and J usage is TRBJ2-2; 7 nucleotides match TRBD1. CDR1 and CDR2 from the germline V gene are ENHRY and SYGVKD. J gave up 4 bases and V 10 bases, and 12 bases lay outside the gene matches. The CDR3 is made up of 15 amino acids. CDR3 sequence: CATSRERQGTGELFF. CDR3 sequence (DNA): TGTGCCACCTCGAGGGAGAGACAGGGCACCGGGGAGCTGTTTTTT.

The J gene is TRBJ2-3, the V gene TRBV27; TRBD2 agrees at 11 bases. This CDR3 is built from 14 residues. CDR1 and CDR2 (germline): MNHEY, SMNVEV (reference sequence). V was clipped by 6 bases and J by 3 bases; unmatched bases: 2. The DNA of the CDR3 is TGTGCCAGCAGACTAGCGGGGGCTACAGATACGCAGTATTTT. It codes for CASRLAGATDTQYF.

V gene TRBV6-1 combines with J gene TRBJ1-2; D ambiguous. This CDR3 has 14 amino acids. The V and J ends lost 0 bases and 4 bases respectively, with 9 bases between them. Germline V lookup: CDR1 MNHNS, CDR2 SASEGT. CDR3 DNA sequence: TGTGCCAGCAGTGAAGCGCCAGCCGGCTATGGCTACACCTTC. It translates to CASSEAPAGYGYTF.

Regarding this clone: Other nucleotide sequences from this sample produce the same CDR3. The J gene is TRBJ1-1, the V gene TRBV18; D uncertain. The germline gives CDR1 KGHSH, CDR2 LQKENI. Trimming pared 0 bases from V and 5 bases from J, leaving 7 bases between. The CDR3 is 13 amino acids. CDR3 sequence: CASSPPGGTEAFF. Here the CDR3 DNA reads TGTGCCAGCTCACCACCGGGTGGGACTGAAGCTTTCTTT.

The genes are TRBV18 and TRBJ1-5; D uncertain. Germline V gene data show CDR1 as KGHSH and CDR2 as LQKENI. V was clipped by 2 bases and J by 1 base, with 9 bases between them. The CDR3 is 15 amino acids. The CDR3 DNA is TGTGCCAGCTCACCAGGGCAGATCAGCAATCAGCCCCAGCATTTT. Translating it yields CASSPGQISNQPQHF.

This chain uses TRBV7-9 with TRBJ1-5, with no clear D. The CDR3 is 13 amino acids. Deletions cut 2 bases from V and 6 bases from J, with 8 bases between. CDR1 and CDR2 from the germline V gene are SEHNR and FQNEAQ (reference sequence). CDR3 amino acids: CASSLSAGQPQHF. CDR3 in DNA: TGTGCCAGCAGCTTAAGCGCCGGTCAGCCCCAGCATTTT.

The J gene is TRBJ2-7, the V gene TRBV25-1; D gene unclear. Trimming removed 0 bases at V and 1 base at J, with 4 bases between. Germline lookup yields CDR1 MGHDK and CDR2 SYGVNS. The CDR3 spans 13 residues. In DNA form, the CDR3 reads TGTGCCAGCAGTGAATATCAGTCCTACGAGCAGTACTTC. This gives the protein CASSEYQSYEQYF.

The V and J genes are TRBV19 and TRBJ2-7; D possibly matches TRBD1 or TRBD2 (6 bases each). From germline, CDR1 is LNHDA and CDR2 SQIVND (reference sequence). Trimming removed 5 bases at V and 7 bases at J, with 21 bases between. This CDR3 comprises 15 residues. This CDR3 reads CASSPLGGGPREQYF. As DNA, the CDR3 is TGTGCCAGTAGTCCCCTAGGAGGGGGGCCTAGGGAGCAGTACTTC.

This sequence joins TRBV4-1 and TRBJ1-6; D ambiguous. CDR1 is MGHRA, CDR2 YSYEKL, per germline. Between the trimmed V and J ends, which lost 0 bases and 9 bases, there was a span of 18 bases. The CDR3 is made up of 17 amino acids. CDR3 sequence reads: CASSQDYGSAGSSPLHF. The CDR3 coding sequence is TGCGCCAGCAGCCAAGATTACGGGTCAGCCGGGAGTTCACCCCTCCACTTT.

The chain has TRBV19 and TRBJ1-5; D perhaps matches TRBD1 (6 bases). Germline-derived CDR1 and CDR2 are LNHDA and SQIVND (reference sequence). Trimming pared 0 bases from V and 7 bases from J, leaving 13 bases between. There are 15 residues in the CDR3. The CDR3 bases are TGTGCCAGTAGTATAGAGAAAGGGGGGGGACAGCCCCAGCATTTT. Translated, it gives CASSIEKGGGQPQHF.

The chain carries TRBV3-1 (or the pseudogene TRBV3-2) and TRBJ2-2; a possible D gene is TRBD2 (6 bases). V was cut by 4 bases and J by 1 base, with 10 bases left in between. CDR1 is LGHDT and CDR2 is YNNKEL in the germline V gene (reference sequence). The CDR3 contains 15 residues. CDR3: CASSLHSGNTGELFF. The DNA for the CDR3 is TGTGCCAGCAGCCTCCATAGCGGGAACACCGGGGAGCTGTTTTTT.

As DNA, the CDR3 is TGTGCCAGCAGCTTAGAGGGCGACTACTATGGCTACACCTTC. Amino acid sequence: CASSLEGDYYGYTF. The chain uses TRBV11-2 and TRBJ1-2, with D unclear. The germline V and J ends were trimmed by 0 bases and 3 bases, with 8 bases remaining between them. Germline CDR1 reads SGHAT; CDR2 reads FQNNGV. This CDR3 spans 14 amino acids.

This clone occurred once. The gene calls are TRBV3-1 (or the pseudogene TRBV3-2) and TRBJ1-2, with D perhaps matching TRBD1 (6 bases). The germline V and J ends were trimmed by 1 base and 7 bases, with 16 bases remaining between them. This CDR3 is 15 amino acids long. Germline V lookup: CDR1 LGHDT, CDR2 YNNKEL (reference sequence). This CDR3 is CASSQGGAESSGYTF. The CDR3 DNA reads TGTGCCAGCAGCCAAGGGGGGGCAGAGAGCTCTGGCTACACCTTC.

The chain carries TRBV2 and TRBJ1-2; D remains unclear. The germline V gene has CDR1 SNHLY and CDR2 FYNNEI. The CDR3 runs 16 residues. Trimming cost V 0 bases and J 4 bases, with 15 bases left between them. This chain's CDR3 is CASSEALRRTTYGYTF. CDR3 in DNA: TGTGCCAGCAGTGAAGCGCTTCGACGGACGACCTATGGCTACACCTTC. Drawing the rest from reference TRBV2 and TRBJ1-2, the complete variable domain is EPEVTQTPSHQVTQMGQEVILRCVPISNHLYFYWYRQILGQKVEFLVSFYNNEISEKSEIFDDQFSVERPDGSNFTLKIRSTKLEDSAMYFCASSEALRRTTYGYTFGSGTRLTVV.

The table lists this clone with a count of one. J is TRBJ1-4 and V is TRBV5-4; D is possibly TRBD1 (6 bases). The CDR3 has 15 amino acids. V gave up 3 bases and J gave up 5 bases, with 14 bases separating them. CDR1 and CDR2 from the germline V gene are SGHNT and YYREEE (reference sequence). The CDR3 DNA reads as TGTGCCAGCAGCTCGCACCAGGGGAAGAATGAAAAACTGTTTTTT. Translating it yields CASSSHQGKNEKLFF.

The chain joins TRBV5-4 to TRBJ2-3, with 7 bases identical to TRBD2. The length of the CDR3 is 15 residues. V lost 4 bases, J lost 2 bases, and 7 bases stayed unmatched. Looked up from germline, CDR1 is SGHNT and CDR2 is YYREEE (reference sequence). CDR3 residues: CASSRTRRATDTQYF. The CDR3 DNA reads as TGTGCCAGCAGCAGGACTAGACGGGCCACAGATACGCAGTATTTT.

The rearrangement uses TRBV6-1 and TRBJ1-2; D is unresolved. The germline V gene has CDR1 MNHNS and CDR2 SASEGT. V shed 2 bases and J shed 4 bases, with 5 bases lying between them. The CDR3 has 12 amino acids. The CDR3 coding sequence is TGTGCCAGCAGTGAATACCCCTATGGCTACACCTTC. Its translation: CASSEYPYGYTF.

The gene calls are TRBV29-1 and TRBJ1-1, with TRBD1 as a possible D gene (6 bases). Germline V lookup: CDR1 SQVTM, CDR2 ANQGSEA. V lost 8 bases and J 0 bases, leaving 13 bases between the germline ends. This CDR3 comprises 13 residues. The CDR3 spells CSIKTGMNTEAFF. DNA for the CDR3: TGCAGCATAAAGACAGGTATGAACACTGAAGCTTTCTTT.

This chain joins TRBV9 and TRBJ1-6, with D unresolved. The CDR3 contains 14 residues. Germline CDR1 and CDR2: SGDLS and YYNGEE. Trimming shortened V by 3 bases and J by 11 bases, and 15 bases separated the two germline ends. The CDR3 here is CASSEGNIGTPLHF. The DNA of the CDR3 is TGTGCCAGCAGCGAGGGTAACATAGGAACACCCCTCCACTTT.